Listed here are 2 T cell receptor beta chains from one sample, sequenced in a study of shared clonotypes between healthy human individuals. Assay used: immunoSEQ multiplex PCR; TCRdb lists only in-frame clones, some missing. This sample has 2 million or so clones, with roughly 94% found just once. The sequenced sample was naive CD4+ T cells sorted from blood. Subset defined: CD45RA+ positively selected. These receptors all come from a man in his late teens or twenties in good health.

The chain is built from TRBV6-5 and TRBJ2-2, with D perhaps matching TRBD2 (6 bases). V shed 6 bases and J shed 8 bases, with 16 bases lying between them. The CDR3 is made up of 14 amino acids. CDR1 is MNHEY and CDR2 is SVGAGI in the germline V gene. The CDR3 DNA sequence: TGTGCCAGCAGCCAAAGATGGGGGGATGGGGAGCTGTTTTTT. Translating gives CASSQRWGDGELFF.

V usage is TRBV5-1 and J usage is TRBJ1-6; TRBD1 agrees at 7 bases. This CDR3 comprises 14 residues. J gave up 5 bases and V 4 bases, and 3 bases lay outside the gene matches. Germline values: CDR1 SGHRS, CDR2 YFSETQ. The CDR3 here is CASSTGTDNSPLHF. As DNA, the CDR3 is TGCGCCAGCAGCACCGGGACAGATAATTCACCCCTCCACTTT.